Listed here is a single T cell receptor beta chain. TCRdb reanalysed the reads using MiXCR and keeps one entry per CDR3 protein. Seen here are fewer than 300,000 distinct CDR3 sequences, around 25% observed once, and the top ten hold 14%. Trimming cost V 7 bases and J 0 bases, with 13 bases left between them. This CDR3 spans 14 amino acids. CDR1 and CDR2 (germline): MDHEN, SYDVKM. This entry comes from a study of T cell repertoires in cytomegalovirus infection. Material for sequencing was PBMCs. J is TRBJ2-7 and V is TRBV28, with D hard to call. The sequence was collected from a human donor in good health (CMV status not recorded). Some clones in this sample may be carry-over from other donors' samples. In DNA form, the CDR3 reads TGTGCCAGCATGAACGCGCTCCACTCCTACGAGCAGTACTTC. Translation gives CASMNALHSYEQYF.